The T cell receptor (beta chain) described here comes from a study of blood T cell repertoires in COVID-19. About the research overall: The study drew acute and convalescent COVID-19 samples from the United States, Italy and Spain. T cells, B-cell-depleted T cells, or PBMCs supplied cDNA or gDNA.

Per the authors' pipeline: Estimation of nucleated cell counts was performed using reference gene primer amplification. Using immunoSEQ multiplex PCR, the repertoire was profiled, and TCRdb retains in-frame clones only, with some absent. V, J and clone size were drawn from that table, and D and trimming were deduced from the DNA. Of some 430,000 clones listed, roughly 91% were seen once; the top ten hold about 0.57%. The V and J ends lost 1 base and 5 bases respectively, with 12 bases between them. The germline V gene encodes CDR1 MDHEN and CDR2 SYDVKM. This CDR3 has 15 amino acids. Sequences were obtained from PBMCs or T cells enriched from blood (not recorded which). The TCR sequence derives from a man between 18 and 35 years old who had recovered from COVID-19. V usage is TRBV28 and J usage is TRBJ1-5; D remains ambiguous. CDR3 residues: CASSLLTSGYQPQHF. The CDR3 DNA reads TGTGCCAGCAGTTTATTGACGAGCGGATATCAGCCCCAGCATTTT.